These T cell receptor beta chains were read from a single sample in a study of shared clonotypes between healthy human individuals. This table comes from immunoSEQ multiplex PCR, and its TCRdb copy is limited to in-frame clones, with some not included. Seen here are about 2.4 million clones, over 85% observed once, and the top ten hold 0.35% to 0.45%. The sequencing sample was made of naive CD4+ T cells from PBMCs. The receptors were gathered from a man younger than 30 in good health. Some clones in this sample may be carry-over from other donors' samples. CDR3s include the opening cysteine and the closing phenylalanine or tryptophan. D genes are given only for firm matches. Size values are once, few and many counts, or a class for expanded clones, and some rows have none.

>-|TRBV19|-|TRBJ1-3
CASSIGPTVSGNTIYF
TGTGCCAGTAGTATCGGCCCCACGGTCTCTGGAAACACCATATATTTT
>-|TRBV7-3|TRBD2|TRBJ2-5
CASSPQRGGQETQYF
TGTGCCAGCAGCCCACAGCGGGGAGGGCAAGAGACCCAGTACTTC
>-|TRBV30|TRBD1|TRBJ2-7
CAWSVNWDRSYEQYF
TGTGCCTGGAGTGTAAATTGGGACAGGTCCTACGAGCAGTACTTC
>-|TRBV7-9|-|TRBJ2-1
CASSLVARAGEQFF
TGTGCCAGCAGCTTAGTGGCCAGGGCCGGTGAGCAGTTCTTC
>-|TRBV18|-|TRBJ1-5
CASSPLKDQPQHF
TGTGCCAGCTCACCATTAAAAGATCAGCCCCAGCATTTT
>-|TRBV25-1|-|TRBJ2-1
CASSPGGGYNEQFF
TGTGCCAGCAGTCCAGGAGGGGGGTACAATGAGCAGTTCTTC
>few|TRBV7-9|TRBD1|TRBJ1-4
CASSPGQVNEKLFF
TGTGCCAGCAGCCCGGGACAGGTCAATGAAAAACTGTTTTTT
>once|TRBV4-1|-|TRBJ1-3
CASSQAQLGYTIYF
TGCGCCAGCAGCCAAGCCCAATTGGGATACACCATATATTTT
>-|TRBV6-6|TRBD2|TRBJ2-1
CASSYQGSGGYNEQFF
TGTGCCAGCAGTTACCAGGGTAGCGGGGGCTACAATGAGCAGTTCTTC
>-|TRBV7-7|TRBD1|TRBJ2-2
CAMTGEDGELFF
TGTGCCATGACAGGGGAGGACGGGGAGCTGTTTTTT
>-|TRBV15|TRBD1|TRBJ2-1
CATSRDVVLGDRYNEQFF
TGTGCCACCAGCAGAGATGTAGTTTTGGGGGACAGATACAATGAGCAGTTCTTC
>-|TRBV5-1|-|TRBJ1-6
CASSGRTASNSPLHF
TGCGCCAGCAGCGGTCGGACAGCTAGTAATTCACCCCTCCACTTT
>-|TRBV7-9|-|TRBJ2-2
CASSSTTGPAGELFF
TGTGCCAGCAGCTCAACCACGGGACCCGCCGGGGAGCTGTTTTTT
>-|TRBV5-1|TRBD2|TRBJ2-3
CASSIGTSGSGTQYF
TGCGCCAGCAGCATCGGGACTAGCGGGAGTGGTACGCAGTATTTT
>-|TRBV5-1|-|TRBJ1-2
CASSLSGDLNYGYTF
TGCGCCAGCAGCTTGTCGGGGGATCTTAACTATGGCTACACCTTC
>-|TRBV14|-|TRBJ2-1
CASSQMTYEQFF
TGTGCCAGCAGCCAAATGACCTACGAGCAGTTCTTC
>-|TRBV27|-|TRBJ2-7
CASTRRQEPTYEQYF
TGTGCCAGCACCCGACGACAGGAGCCTACCTACGAGCAGTACTTC
>-|TRBV6-6|-|TRBJ1-5
CASPWTPSNQPQHF
TGTGCCAGCCCCTGGACACCTAGCAATCAGCCCCAGCATTTT
>-|TRBV18|TRBD2|TRBJ2-2
CASSLLADPNTGELFF
TGTGCCAGCTCACTGCTAGCGGACCCGAACACCGGGGAGCTGTTTTTT
>-|TRBV28|-|TRBJ1-1
CASSLPRGEGRPEAFF
TGTGCCAGCAGTTTGCCTAGGGGGGAGGGGAGGCCTGAAGCTTTCTTT
>-|TRBV6-5|-|TRBJ2-7
CASSYSGVESSYEQYF
TGTGCCAGCAGTTACTCAGGGGTAGAGAGCTCCTACGAGCAGTACTTC
>-|TRBV19|-|TRBJ2-7
CASSTGTFSSYEQYF
TGTGCCAGTAGCACAGGGACTTTCTCGTCCTACGAGCAGTACTTC
>-|TRBV6-1|-|TRBJ2-5
CASSEVRETQYF
TGTGCCAGCAGTGAGGTTCGGGAGACCCAGTACTTC
>-|TRBV7-8|-|TRBJ1-5
CASSLVPALSNQPQHF
TGTGCCAGCAGCTTAGTTCCAGCCCTTAGCAATCAGCCCCAGCATTTT
>-|TRBV10-1|TRBD2|TRBJ2-1
CASYGLVSFVQFF
TGCGCCAGCTATGGACTAGTAAGTTTCGTGCAGTTCTTC
>-|TRBV9|-|TRBJ1-3
CASSVKGSGNTIYF
TGTGCCAGCAGCGTAAAGGGGTCAGGAAACACCATATATTTT
>-|TRBV20-1|-|TRBJ2-7
CSPKVSYEQYF
TGCAGCCCGAAGGTATCCTACGAGCAGTACTTC
>-|TRBV18|TRBD1|TRBJ2-7
CASSPNLDRGYEQYF
TGTGCCAGCTCACCGAATTTGGACAGGGGGTACGAGCAGTACTTC
>-|TRBV4-2|TRBD2|TRBJ2-7
CASSRGGLAGAYEQYF
TGTGCCAGCAGCCGAGGGGGACTAGCGGGGGCCTACGAGCAGTACTTC
>-|TRBV2|-|TRBJ1-5
CASSRGHYPNQPQHF
TGTGCCAGCAGTCGGGGCCACTACCCAAATCAGCCCCAGCATTTT
>once|TRBV25-1|TRBD1|TRBJ1-1
CASSGQGVSGTEAFF
TGTGCCAGCAGTGGACAGGGGGTCTCGGGCACTGAAGCTTTCTTT
>-|TRBV6-1|TRBD2|TRBJ2-1
CASSEKGAGWTSGSNEQFF
TGTGCCAGCAGTGAAAAGGGGGCGGGATGGACTAGCGGGAGTAATGAGCAGTTCTTC
>-|TRBV18|-|TRBJ1-5
CASSYSNSNQPQHF
TGTGCCAGCTCGTACAGTAATAGCAATCAGCCCCAGCATTTT
>-|TRBV6-6|TRBD1|TRBJ1-2
CASARQGVNYGYTF
TGTGCCAGCGCGAGACAGGGGGTTAACTATGGCTACACCTTC
>-|TRBV7-9|-|TRBJ2-3
CASSFGHDTDTQYF
TGTGCCAGCAGCTTTGGACACGACACAGATACGCAGTATTTT
>-|TRBV10-3|-|TRBJ2-1
CAIKGTSSYNEQFF
TGTGCCATCAAAGGGACAAGTTCCTACAATGAGCAGTTCTTC
>-|TRBV25-1|TRBD1|TRBJ2-1
CASSGSGTGAEQFF
TGTGCCAGCAGTGGTTCCGGGACAGGGGCTGAGCAGTTCTTC
>-|TRBV10-3|-|TRBJ2-3
CAISESSGFADTQYF
TGTGCCATCAGTGAGTCATCCGGATTTGCAGATACGCAGTATTTT
>once|TRBV30|-|TRBJ1-2
CAWMGTPNYGYTF
TGTGCCTGGATGGGGACACCAAACTATGGCTACACCTTC
>-|TRBV7-6|TRBD2|TRBJ2-2
CASSLVLRTRTREGNTGELFF
TGTGCCAGCAGCTTAGTGCTCCGGACTCGGACGCGGGAGGGAAACACCGGGGAGCTGTTTTTT
>once|TRBV4-1|-|TRBJ2-7
CASSQLHGGRRASSYEQYF
TGCGCCAGCAGCCAACTCCACGGGGGGCGGCGGGCTAGCTCCTACGAGCAGTACTTC
>-|TRBV5-1|-|TRBJ2-5
CASSFSTGVQETQYF
TGCGCCAGCAGCTTCTCTACAGGAGTCCAAGAGACCCAGTACTTC
>-|TRBV4-1|TRBD1|TRBJ1-2
CASSQVPGTANYGYTF
TGCGCCAGCAGCCAAGTACCGGGGACAGCCAACTATGGCTACACCTTC
>-|TRBV7-9|-|TRBJ2-7
CASSLALEQGGGYEQYF
TGTGCCAGCAGCTTAGCGCTGGAACAGGGGGGGGGCTACGAGCAGTACTTC
>few|TRBV14|-|TRBJ1-1
CASSQSIRTEAFF
TGTGCCAGCAGCCAGTCTATCCGAACTGAAGCTTTCTTT
>-|TRBV19|TRBD1|TRBJ1-5
CASSIQTGGGSQPQHF
TGTGCCAGTAGTATCCAGACAGGGGGGGGGAGTCAGCCCCAGCATTTT
>once|TRBV18|-|TRBJ2-2
CASSPVGGADTGELFF
TGTGCCAGCTCACCGGTCGGGGGCGCCGACACCGGGGAGCTGTTTTTT
>-|TRBV7-2|TRBD1|TRBJ1-5
CASSFRGQVEEPQHF
TGTGCCAGCAGCTTCCGGGGACAGGTTGAAGAGCCCCAGCATTTT
>-|TRBV9|-|TRBJ2-7
CASSVAGSSSSYEQYF
TGTGCCAGCAGCGTAGCTGGGAGTTCGAGCTCCTACGAGCAGTACTTC
>-|TRBV5-1|TRBD2|TRBJ2-5
CASSFGLAETQYF
TGCGCCAGCAGCTTCGGACTAGCGGAGACCCAGTACTTC